This TCR beta chain was retrieved from a study of cytomegalovirus exposure and HLA in healthy donors. Whole-study results and caveats: Excluded: some indistinguishable V segments such as TRBV6-2 and TRBV6-3. Most TCR sequences were rare, but some public TCRs occurred in many donors. Sequencing probably produced one cluster of sequence variants that were highly shared. Per a later analysis, about 15,000 TCR beta sequences showed association with HLA alleles at 0.05 false discovery rate.

CDR1 MDHEN and CDR2 SYDVKM come from the germline V gene. The CDR3 contains 16 residues. V gave up 1 base and J gave up 2 bases, with 14 bases separating them. For this clone: The antigen is not known.

The PCR had 60 Vbeta and 13 Jbeta primers. The repertoire was sequenced with immunoSEQ multiplex PCR; TCRdb's copy has only in-frame clones and lacks some. The repertoire holds 100,000 to 150,000 clones, with around 82% as singletons. The specimen was PBMCs. This chain connects TRBV28 to TRBJ1-1; D may be TRBD1 (5 bases). This TCR derives from a female donor in good health and CMV-seronegative. The CDR3 region has the DNA TGTGCCAGCAGTTTATCCTTGGTAGGGGTAAACACTGAAGCTTTCTTT. Its translation: CASSLSLVGVNTEAFF.